This T cell receptor beta chain was identified during a study of T cell responses to AZD1222 COVID-19 vaccine (dated by TCRdb to about 2021). General notes on the study: TCR sequencing was performed for 230 to 250 trial participants, of whom around 200 were given two doses of AZD1222 and around 26 were given two doses of MenACWY control vaccine. Trial participants were enrolled into age subgroups of 18-55, 56-69 and 70-plus years, which contained about 150, 27 and 61 TCR-sequenced participants, respectively. Overall results and qualifications from the work: Reportedly, almost half of the unique spike-specific TCRs recognized epitopes lying outside the regions that are mutated in the B.1.351 and B.1.1.7 variants. The whole spike protein was spanned by vaccine-associated CD4 TCRs, and dominant responses were seen in regions 160-218 and 743-854. The 56-69-year group was small, and its depth increase did not reach significance, likely because of low power. Only a handful of AZD1222 recipients were SARS-CoV-2 seropositive at baseline, limiting conclusions about previously exposed vaccinees. Because no day 14 peak-response samples were available, the repertoires could be characterized only after the peak T cell response. After two AZD1222 doses, both the breadth and the depth of spike-specific TCRs were significantly higher than at day 0 and than in MenACWY recipients. Participants were mostly white British and included more females than males, and it was suggested by the authors that clonal diversity may have been underestimated.

A note on this clone: This receptor's antigen is unknown. Base qualities are missing; no much larger clone stands one base away.

Interpreted using the paper, the time point label stands for: about 28 days (+/-7) after the second vaccine dose. What this sample's treatment or condition label stands for: meningococcal conjugate vaccine given as trial control. Vaccinee samples came from UK trials COV001 and COV002, including a single-blind randomized controlled phase 2/3 trial of AZD1222 (ChAdOx1 nCoV-19) in healthy adults. For TCRbeta chain sequencing, PBMC samples were collected from trial participants at day 0 and at day 28 after the second dose. The CDR3 regions of human TCRbeta chains were analyzed by immunosequencing. From the authors' description of their analysis: TCRs in the repertoires were compared against a reference library of SARS-CoV-2-specific TCRs that had been generated with the MIRA antigen-specificity platform. Breadth was defined as the fraction of unique TCRs that were SARS-CoV-2-associated. Depth was defined as the fraction of total T cells that were SARS-CoV-2-associated. Using the MIRA data, each spike-specific TCR was assigned both to the spike region to which the TCR was reactive and to a CD4 or CD8 class. Log10-transformed breadth and depth values were compared by one-way ANOVA with Sidak's multiple comparisons tests. The immuneACCESS repertoire file appears here via TCRdb, limited to in-frame rearrangements. These files lack a portion of the clones; in checked studies, under half of the deficit traces to unresolved V genes, and the cause of the others is not known. V, J and clone size are those of that table, while D and trimming were read from the DNA. The table for this sample lists about 130,000 clones; over 75% of them were counted only once. The ten largest clonotypes hold 7.9% of the sample.

This clonotype was obtained from an adult who received the MenACWY meningococcal vaccine as a control. The specimen comprised peripheral blood, sampled 28 days after the second dose of the MenACWY control vaccine.

The DNA is as follows: TGTGCCAGCAGCTTAGTTGGCAGGGAGGGCTATGGCTACACCTTC. This encodes CASSLVGREGYGYTF. The chain couples TRBV11-2 to TRBJ1-2; the D gene is perhaps TRBD1, on 5 matching bases. V and J are truncated by 1 base and 4 bases respectively, leaving an intervening sequence of 13 bases. The CDR3 starts with the cysteine, ends with the phenylalanine, and has 15 residues. Just the 45-base CDR3 DNA is kept, in frame starting at base 1. CDR1 and CDR2 are drawn from the germline V gene: SGHAT, FQNNGV.